The T cell receptor (beta chain) under discussion was sequenced for a study of control samples from healthy donors and cancer patients. Looked up from germline, CDR1 is MNHNY and CDR2 is SVGAGI (reference sequence). Trimming cost V 4 bases and J 2 bases, with 11 bases left between them. This CDR3 is built from 14 residues. TCRdb's table, derived via immunoSEQ multiplex PCR, lists solely in-frame clones and lacks some. Among around 110,000 clones listed, approximately 90% were seen once. The chain employs TRBV6-6 and TRBJ1-2, with D perhaps matching TRBD1 (6 bases). Source material: blood. The origin of this receptor is a woman in her seventies in good health. The CDR3 region is CASSSTGRNYGYTF. The CDR3 bases are TGTGCCAGCAGTTCGACAGGTCGAAACTATGGCTACACCTTC.